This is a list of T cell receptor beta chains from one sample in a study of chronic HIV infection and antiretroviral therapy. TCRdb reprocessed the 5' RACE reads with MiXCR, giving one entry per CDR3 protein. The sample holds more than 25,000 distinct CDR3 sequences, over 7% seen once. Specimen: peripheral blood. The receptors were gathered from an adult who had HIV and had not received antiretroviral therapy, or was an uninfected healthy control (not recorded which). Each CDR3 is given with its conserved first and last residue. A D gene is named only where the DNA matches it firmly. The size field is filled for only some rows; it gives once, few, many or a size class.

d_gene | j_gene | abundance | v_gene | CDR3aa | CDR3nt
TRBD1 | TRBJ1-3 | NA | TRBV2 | CASSMGQSGNTIYF | TGTGCCAGCAGTATGGGACAGTCTGGAAACACCATATATTTT
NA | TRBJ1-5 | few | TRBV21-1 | CASTPGYTNQPQHF | TGTGCCAGCACCCCAGGTTATACCAATCAGCCCCAGCATTTT
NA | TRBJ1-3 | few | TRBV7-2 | CASSRPNTIYF | TGTGCCAGCAGCCGGCCAAACACCATATATTTT
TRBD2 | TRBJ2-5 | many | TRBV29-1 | CSVDSPSGRKGETQYF | TGCAGCGTTGACTCTCCTAGCGGGAGGAAAGGGGAGACCCAGTACTTC
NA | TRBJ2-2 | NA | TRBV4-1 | CASSQVVSQGTNTGELFF | TGCGCCAGCAGCCAAGTTGTGTCACAGGGCACAAACACCGGGGAGCTGTTTTTT
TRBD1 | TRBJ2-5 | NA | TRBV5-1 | CASSARQGTGQETQYF | TGCGCCAGCAGCGCACGACAGGGAACGGGCCAAGAGACCCAGTACTTC
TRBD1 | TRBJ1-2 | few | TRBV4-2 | CASSQEQGNYGYTF | TGTGCCAGCAGCCAAGAACAGGGGAACTATGGCTACACCTTC
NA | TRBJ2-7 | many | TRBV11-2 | CASSLASTEHEQYF | TGTGCCAGCAGCTTAGCCTCAACAGAGCACGAGCAGTACTTC
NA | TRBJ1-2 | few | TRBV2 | CATVGGQGRDYGYTF | TGTGCCACCGTAGGTGGGCAGGGGAGAGACTATGGCTACACCTTC
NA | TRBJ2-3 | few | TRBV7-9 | CASSPRSGTGTDTQYF | TGTGCCAGCAGCCCCCGGTCCGGGACGGGCACAGATACGCAGTATTTT
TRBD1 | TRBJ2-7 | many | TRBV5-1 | CASSSGQGVGTFYEQYF | TGCGCCAGCAGCTCGGGACAGGGTGTGGGGACTTTTTACGAGCAGTACTTC
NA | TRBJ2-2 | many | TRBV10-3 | CAISDSSAAGELFF | TGTGCCATCAGTGACAGTTCGGCGGCCGGGGAGCTGTTTTTT
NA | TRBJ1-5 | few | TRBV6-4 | CAAMWPSGGNQPQHF | TGTGCCGCTATGTGGCCCTCAGGGGGCAATCAGCCCCAGCATTTT
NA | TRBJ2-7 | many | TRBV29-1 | CSVEAPNYEQYF | TGCAGCGTTGAAGCGCCCAACTACGAGCAGTACTTC
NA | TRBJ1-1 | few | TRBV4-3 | CASSQGVRGEYTEAFF | TGCGCCAGCAGCCAAGGGGTACGGGGAGAGTACACTGAAGCTTTCTTT
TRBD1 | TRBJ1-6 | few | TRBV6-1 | CASSEVQGAKLAPLHF | TGTGCCAGCAGTGAAGTACAGGGGGCTAAGTTGGCACCCCTCCACTTT
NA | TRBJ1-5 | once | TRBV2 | CASSELCQPQHF | TGTGCCAGCAGTGAATTGTGTCAGCCCCAGCATTTT
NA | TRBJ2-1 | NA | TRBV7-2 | CASSAHNEQFF | TGTGCCAGCAGCGCGCACAATGAGCAGTTCTTC
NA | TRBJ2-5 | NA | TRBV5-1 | CASSLDSETQYF | TGCGCCAGCAGCTTGGATTCAGAGACCCAGTACTTC
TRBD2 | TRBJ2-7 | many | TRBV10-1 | CASSESGGSSYEQYF | TGCGCCAGCAGTGAGTCTGGCGGGAGCTCCTACGAGCAGTACTTC
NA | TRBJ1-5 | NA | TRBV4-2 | CASSQEAVLGPQHF | TGTGCCAGCAGCCAAGAGGCGGTTCTCGGGCCCCAGCATTTT
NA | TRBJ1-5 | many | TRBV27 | CASSLTSGADQPQHF | TGTGCCAGCAGTTTAACGTCGGGGGCGGATCAGCCCCAGCATTTT
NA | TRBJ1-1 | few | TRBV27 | CASSRRRGRGNTEAFF | TGTGCCAGCAGCCGAAGGCGGGGGAGGGGGAACACTGAAGCTTTCTTT
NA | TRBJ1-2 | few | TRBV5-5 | CASSFTGETNYGYTF | TGTGCCAGCAGCTTTACGGGGGAAACTAACTATGGCTACACCTTC
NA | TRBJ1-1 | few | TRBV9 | CASSVGGGANTEAFF | TGTGCCAGCAGCGTAGGGGGGGGGGCGAACACTGAAGCTTTCTTT
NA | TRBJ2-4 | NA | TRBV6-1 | CASIRGTVQYF | TGTGCCAGCATACGGGGCACCGTTCAGTACTTC
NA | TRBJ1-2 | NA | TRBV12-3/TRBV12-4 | CASRSGTIDNYGYTF | TGTGCCAGCAGATCCGGGACAATTGACAACTATGGCTACACCTTC
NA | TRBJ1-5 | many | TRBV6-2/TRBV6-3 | CASTPGRNSNQPQHF | TGTGCCAGCACCCCGGGAAGAAATAGCAATCAGCCCCAGCATTTT
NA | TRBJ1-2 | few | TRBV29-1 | CSGAEGPAYGYTF | TGCAGCGGAGCGGAGGGGCCGGCATATGGCTACACCTTC
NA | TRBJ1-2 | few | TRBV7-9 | CASSLGASTNYGYTF | TGTGCCAGCAGCCTTGGGGCCTCTACTAACTATGGCTACACCTTC
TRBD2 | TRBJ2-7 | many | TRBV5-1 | CASSRGTSGGLDEQYF | TGCGCCAGCAGCCGGGGGACTAGCGGGGGCCTGGACGAGCAGTACTTC
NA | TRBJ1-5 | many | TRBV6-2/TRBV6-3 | CASSGARNQPQHF | TGTGCCAGCAGTGGGGCGCGCAATCAGCCCCAGCATTTT
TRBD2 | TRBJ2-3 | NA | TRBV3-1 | CASSQVTSGGLTDTQYF | TGTGCCAGCAGCCAAGTAACTAGCGGGGGATTGACAGATACGCAGTATTTT
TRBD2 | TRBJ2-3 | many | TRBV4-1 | CASSQGGGRGDTQYF | TGCGCCAGCAGCCAGGGAGGCGGGAGAGGGGATACGCAGTATTTT
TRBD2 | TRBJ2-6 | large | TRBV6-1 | CASSGTSGSGANVLTF | TGTGCCAGCAGTGGGACTAGCGGCTCTGGGGCCAACGTCCTGACTTTC
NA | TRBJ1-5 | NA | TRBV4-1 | CASSQEGPWTDSNQPQHF | TGCGCCAGCAGCCAAGAAGGTCCTTGGACAGATAGCAATCAGCCCCAGCATTTT
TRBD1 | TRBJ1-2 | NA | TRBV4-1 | CASSQAGTGPNYGYTF | TGCGCCAGCAGCCAAGCTGGGACAGGGCCTAACTATGGCTACACCTTC
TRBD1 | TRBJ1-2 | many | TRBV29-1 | CSVDYEQGVRGYTF | TGCAGCGTTGATTACGAACAGGGGGTAAGAGGCTACACCTTC
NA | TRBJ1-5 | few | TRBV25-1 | CASSEFGNQPQHF | TGTGCCAGCAGTGAATTCGGCAATCAGCCCCAGCATTTT
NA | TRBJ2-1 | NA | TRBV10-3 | CAIKALPGDNEQFF | TGTGCCATCAAGGCCCTACCGGGGGACAATGAGCAGTTCTTC
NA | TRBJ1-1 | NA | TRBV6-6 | CASSYSGRANTEAFF | TGTGCCAGCAGTTACTCTGGCAGGGCGAACACTGAAGCTTTCTTT
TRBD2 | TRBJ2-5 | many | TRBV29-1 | CSVDEGAGGQETQYF | TGCAGCGTTGACGAGGGCGCGGGGGGACAAGAGACCCAGTACTTC
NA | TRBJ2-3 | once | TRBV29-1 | CSVHRQSDTQYF | TGCAGCGTCCATCGACAGTCAGATACGCAGTATTTT
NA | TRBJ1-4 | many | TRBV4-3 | CASSQDTGATNEKLFF | TGCGCCAGCAGCCAAGATACTGGGGCAACTAATGAAAAACTGTTTTTT
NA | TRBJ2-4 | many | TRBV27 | CASSLSKLAKNIQYF | TGTGCCAGCAGTTTATCAAAACTAGCCAAAAACATTCAGTACTTC
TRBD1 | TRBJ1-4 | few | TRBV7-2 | CASSLWTGDEKLFF | TGTGCCAGCAGCTTATGGACAGGAGATGAAAAACTGTTTTTT
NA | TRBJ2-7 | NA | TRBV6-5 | CASSYSAADPYEQYF | TGTGCCAGCAGTTACTCGGCAGCAGACCCCTACGAGCAGTACTTC
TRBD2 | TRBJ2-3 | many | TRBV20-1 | CSARGGTSGLDTQYF | TGCAGTGCTAGAGGCGGGACTAGCGGGTTAGATACGCAGTATTTT
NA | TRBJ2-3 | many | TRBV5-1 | CASRTTREATDTQYF | TGCGCCAGCAGGACCACCAGGGAGGCCACAGATACGCAGTATTTT
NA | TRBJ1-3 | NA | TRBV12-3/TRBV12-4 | CASSLEGNVLYF | TGTGCCAGCAGTTTAGAGGGGAACGTCCTATATTTT
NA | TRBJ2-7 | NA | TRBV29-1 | CSVVPQGYEQYF | TGCAGCGTTGTTCCCCAGGGCTACGAGCAGTACTTC
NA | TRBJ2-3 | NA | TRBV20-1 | CSAIRGSDTQYF | TGCAGTGCTATTAGGGGATCAGATACGCAGTATTTT
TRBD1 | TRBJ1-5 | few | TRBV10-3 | CAIRDRGIDQPQHF | TGTGCCATCAGAGACAGGGGAATAGACCAGCCCCAGCATTTT
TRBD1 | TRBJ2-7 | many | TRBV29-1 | CSVTQGAHEQYF | TGCAGCGTCACCCAGGGGGCCCACGAGCAGTACTTC
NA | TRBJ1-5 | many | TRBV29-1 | CSVERGGRGNQPQHF | TGCAGCGTTGAACGGGGCGGAAGGGGCAATCAGCCCCAGCATTTT